The following is a T cell receptor beta chain sequence with its context. The CDR3 has 13 amino acids. The data derive from a study of control samples from healthy donors and cancer patients. This table comes from immunoSEQ multiplex PCR, and its TCRdb copy is limited to in-frame clones, with some not included. The sample has more than 140,000 clones; 85% to 95% are singletons. Sequencing was done on a sample of blood. The sequence derives from a man between 35 and 55 years old in good health. V is TRBV21-1 and J is TRBJ2-7; TRBD1, the table's D call, lacks a check against the DNA. TRBV21-1 is a pseudogene segment. DNA of the CDR3: TGTGCCAGCAGCAAAGGGGCACCCTACGAGCAGTACTTC. Its translation: CASSKGAPYEQYF.